This TCR beta chain was sequenced in a study of T cell responses to AZD1222 COVID-19 vaccine. Only in-frame clones appear in the TCRdb table, and some are missing; sequencing was by immunoSEQ multiplex PCR. Of approximately 130,000 clones in the sample, about 92% are singletons; the top ten hold 1.1%. General study results and limits: With two AZD1222 doses given, Spike-specific TCR breadth and depth both rose. Vaccine-related CD4 TCRs covered spike, predominating at 160-218 and 743-854. Among the donors, most were white British and more were female, and clonal diversity was possibly underestimated.

Details on this clone: Its antigen is unidentified.

Looked up from germline, CDR1 is SGHAT and CDR2 is FQNNGV. This CDR3 contains 13 residues. Trimming stripped 1 base from V and 7 bases from J, with 10 bases between. The chain couples TRBV11-2 to TRBJ1-1; D remains ambiguous. The specimen comprised peripheral blood, sampled on day 0 of AZD1222 vaccination. This sequence was found in an adult in good health. The DNA of the CDR3 is TGTGCCAGCAGCTTAGTAGTAGGGAATGAAGCTTTCTTT. Its protein product is CASSLVVGNEAFF.